A selection of T cell receptor beta chains follows, all from one sample in a study of blood T cell repertoires in COVID-19. Sequenced by immunoSEQ multiplex PCR; TCRdb stores in-frame clones only, minus some. The sample holds more than 150,000 clones, around nine tenths seen once. The sequencing sample was made of peripheral blood. The source of these receptors is a woman in her 70s with COVID-19, enrolled during active disease. The CDR3 runs from the conserved cysteine through the conserved F or W. D genes are given only for firm matches. Expanded clones are given a class, and other clones once, few, many or no size at all.

>TRBV6-1|-|-|TRBJ1-3
CASSKWTLAANTIYF
TGTGCCAGCAGTAAATGGACCTTAGCGGCAAACACCATATATTTT
>TRBV21-1|-|-|TRBJ2-3
CASSPGTSADTQYF
TGTGCCAGCAGCCCAGGGACTAGCGCAGATACGCAGTATTTT
>TRBV3-1/TRBV3-2|TRBD1|-|TRBJ1-5
CASSQGGQGGQPQHF
TGTGCCAGCAGCCAGGGGGGACAGGGCGGGCAGCCCCAGCATTTT
>TRBV7-8|TRBD1|-|TRBJ1-1
CASSLVTWGQGRLNTEAFF
TGTGCCAGCAGCTTAGTTACCTGGGGACAGGGCAGACTGAACACTGAAGCTTTCTTT
>TRBV12-5|TRBD1|-|TRBJ1-5
CASGPGQAPRFQHF
TGTGCTAGTGGTCCGGGACAGGCGCCGAGGTTCCAGCATTTT
>TRBV20-1|-|once|TRBJ2-7
CSASRAYEQYF
TGCAGTGCTAGCAGGGCCTACGAGCAGTACTTC
>TRBV28|-|-|TRBJ1-2
CASRRTGGYTF
TGTGCCAGCAGACGGACTGGTGGCTACACCTTC
>TRBV7-2|TRBD1|-|TRBJ2-7
CASSQDRGYEQYF
TGTGCCAGCAGCCAGGACAGGGGCTACGAGCAGTACTTC
>TRBV19|TRBD1|-|TRBJ2-3
CASSRTGGRADTQYF
TGTGCCAGTAGTAGAACAGGGGGCCGGGCAGATACGCAGTATTTT
>TRBV11-3|-|once|TRBJ2-5
CASSLAEWETQYF
TGTGCCAGCAGCTTAGCCGAGTGGGAGACCCAGTACTTC
>TRBV4-2|-|-|TRBJ1-1
CASSQPVQGEAFF
TGTGCCAGCAGCCAACCCGTCCAGGGTGAAGCTTTCTTT
>TRBV6-5|-|-|TRBJ1-1
CATLRTGDDTEAFF
TGTGCCACGTTACGAACGGGGGATGACACTGAAGCTTTCTTT
>TRBV3-1/TRBV3-2|-|-|TRBJ2-7
CASSLRDTPLYEQYF
TGTGCCAGCAGCCTCCGGGACACGCCTCTCTACGAGCAGTACTTC
>TRBV13|TRBD1|-|TRBJ1-2
CASSLAPGQGEDGYTF
TGTGCCAGCAGCTTAGCTCCGGGACAGGGGGAGGATGGCTACACCTTC
>TRBV28|-|-|TRBJ2-7
CASSLGTPPEQYF
TGTGCCAGCAGTTTAGGGACACCCCCCGAGCAGTACTTC
>TRBV7-2|-|-|TRBJ2-5
CASSQTPGKGETQYF
TGTGCCAGCAGCCAAACACCGGGGAAAGGGGAGACCCAGTACTTC
>TRBV29-1|TRBD1|few|TRBJ2-2
CSAGTGGRTGELFF
TGCAGCGCTGGAACAGGGGGTCGGACCGGGGAGCTGTTTTTT
>TRBV2|-|-|TRBJ1-4
CASSYRSSDEKLFF
TGTGCCAGCAGCTACAGAAGTTCGGATGAAAAACTGTTTTTT
>TRBV6-5|TRBD1|-|TRBJ1-2
CASSSHRDSNFYGYTF
TGTGCCAGCAGTTCCCATCGGGACAGCAACTTCTATGGCTACACCTTC
>TRBV3-1/TRBV3-2|-|-|TRBJ1-3
CASSVQGVTGNTIYF
TGTGCCAGCAGCGTACAGGGTGTTACTGGAAACACCATATATTTT
>TRBV30|-|-|TRBJ1-1
CAWSTQGFTEAFF
TGTGCCTGGAGTACACAGGGATTCACTGAAGCTTTCTTT